The rows below give T cell receptor beta chains drawn from one sample of a study of blood T cells in healthy people across ages. TCRdb reprocessed the 5' RACE reads with MiXCR, giving one entry per CDR3 protein. Seen here are fewer than 900,000 distinct CDR3 sequences, about 37% observed once, and the top ten hold around 13%. Sequenced: blood. The receptor source for this set is a man younger than 30 in good health. The CDR3 runs from the conserved cysteine through the conserved F or W. D genes are given only for firm matches. Clone size is shown for a subset of rows, as once, few, many or a class of expanded clone.

cdr3_nt cdr3_aa clone_size d_call j_call v_call
TGTGCCAGCAGGGTCTTTGACGGGTCAGACTCCTACGAGCAGTACTTC CASRVFDGSDSYEQYF many NA TRBJ2-7 TRBV28
TGTGCCAGCAGTTTGAATGGGGGATTTTCCTACGAGCAGTACTTC CASSLNGGFSYEQYF many NA TRBJ2-7 TRBV12-3/TRBV12-4
TGTGCCAGCAGTTTAAGGAGGGACAGGGGGCGAGATGAGCAGTTCTTC CASSLRRDRGRDEQFF few TRBD1 TRBJ2-1 TRBV27
TGTGCCAGCAGCTCCCGGCGGACAGACCAAAACATTCAGTACTTC CASSSRRTDQNIQYF NA NA TRBJ2-4 TRBV21-1
TGTGCCAGCAGTGAACCCGGGGACAGGGACAATGAGCAGTTCTTC CASSEPGDRDNEQFF NA TRBD1 TRBJ2-1 TRBV25-1
TGCGCCAACACGGGACAGGGAGAATACGAGCAGTACTTC CANTGQGEYEQYF few TRBD1 TRBJ2-7 TRBV5-1
TGTGCCGGCGAAAGTAGGACAGATACGCAGTATTTT CAGESRTDTQYF NA NA TRBJ2-3 TRBV12-3/TRBV12-4
TGCGCCAGCAAAGGCTGGGGGGCGAGGAACACTGAAGCTTTCTTT CASKGWGARNTEAFF NA NA TRBJ1-1 TRBV5-1
TGTGCCAGCAGCTTAAGGGGGGCCCTCCTGTCCGGGGAGCTGTTTTTT CASSLRGALLSGELFF few NA TRBJ2-2 TRBV7-8
TGTGCCAGCAGCTGGGACAGGGGAGAAAGCAATCAGCCCCAGCATTTT CASSWDRGESNQPQHF few TRBD1 TRBJ1-5 TRBV5-8
TGTGCCAGCAGCCGGACAGCAACTAATGAAAAACTGTTTTTT CASSRTATNEKLFF many NA TRBJ1-4 TRBV7-9
TGTGCCAGCAGCCCCCGGACTAGCGGGCGGCCCTACAATGAGCAGTTCTTC CASSPRTSGRPYNEQFF NA TRBD2 TRBJ2-1 TRBV14
TGTGCCAGCAGCGTAGACAGGGCTCTACCTAACGAGCAGTACTTC CASSVDRALPNEQYF NA NA TRBJ2-7 TRBV9
TGTGCCAGCAGCAAGGGGACAGCTGGGGCTTTCTTT CASSKGTAGAFF NA NA TRBJ1-1 TRBV21-1
TGTGCCAGCAGTTCCCCCGGTGAAACTAGCACAGATACGCAGTATTTT CASSSPGETSTDTQYF many NA TRBJ2-3 TRBV27
TGTGCCAGCAGCTTAGCGACAGGGGATTTCACGAAACTGTTTTTT CASSLATGDFTKLFF NA TRBD1 TRBJ1-4 TRBV7-9
TGCAGTGCTAGAGTGGGGGGCCGGGAGACCCAGTACTTC CSARVGGRETQYF many NA TRBJ2-5 TRBV20-1
TGCAGTGCTAGCCCTTTACAGGGGCTGGACAATCAGCCCCAGCATTTT CSASPLQGLDNQPQHF many TRBD1 TRBJ1-5 TRBV20-1
TGCAGCGTTGAGGGACCCAAACACATTCAGTACTTC CSVEGPKHIQYF few NA TRBJ2-4 TRBV29-1
TGTGCCAGCAGTCAGAAGACAGGGCTGATAACAGATACGCAGTATTTT CASSQKTGLITDTQYF many TRBD1 TRBJ2-3 TRBV3-1
TGCGCCAGCAGCCCGCGGACAGGGACTGGGGCCAACGTCCTGACTTTC CASSPRTGTGANVLTF NA TRBD1 TRBJ2-6 TRBV5-1
TGTGCCAGCAGCTTGCTAGCGGGGGATACAGATACGCAGTATTTT CASSLLAGDTDTQYF few TRBD2 TRBJ2-3 TRBV5-5
TGTGCCAGCAGTGAACATGGGACGCTTGGCTACACCTTC CASSEHGTLGYTF NA NA TRBJ1-2 TRBV6-1
TGTGCCAGTAGTCCTCAAAACGACAGAAACACCGGGGAGCTGTTTTTT CASSPQNDRNTGELFF few NA TRBJ2-2 TRBV19
TGTGCCAGCAGTCCCGGCGGCTACCAAGAGACCCAGTTCTTC CASSPGGYQETQFF few NA TRBJ2-1 TRBV2
TGTGCCAGCAGCCCCCCGGACAGGGACACCGGGGAGCTGTTTTTT CASSPPDRDTGELFF NA TRBD1 TRBJ2-2 TRBV6-2/TRBV6-3
TGTGCCAGCAGCCCGAGGTACCGGGACAGGGAAGCCAAAAACATTCAGTACTTC CASSPRYRDREAKNIQYF NA TRBD1 TRBJ2-4 TRBV27
TGTGCCAGCAGTCCAGGGACTAGCCAAGAGACCCAGTACTTC CASSPGTSQETQYF many TRBD2 TRBJ2-5 TRBV27
TGTGCCATCAGCCCAGGTGGTGTGAGTGAGCAGTTCTTC CAISPGGVSEQFF NA NA TRBJ2-1 TRBV10-3